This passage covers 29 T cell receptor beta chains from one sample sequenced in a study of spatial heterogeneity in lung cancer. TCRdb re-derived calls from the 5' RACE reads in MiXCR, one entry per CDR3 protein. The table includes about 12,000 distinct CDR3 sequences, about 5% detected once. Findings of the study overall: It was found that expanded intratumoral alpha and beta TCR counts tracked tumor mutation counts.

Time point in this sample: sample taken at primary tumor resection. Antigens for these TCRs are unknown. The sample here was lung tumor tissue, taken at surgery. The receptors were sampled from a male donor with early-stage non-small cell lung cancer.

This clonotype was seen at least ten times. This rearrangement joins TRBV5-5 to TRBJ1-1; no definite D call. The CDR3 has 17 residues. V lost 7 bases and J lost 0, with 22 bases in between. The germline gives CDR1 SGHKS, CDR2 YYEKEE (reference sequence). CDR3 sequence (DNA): TGTGCCAGCCATCCGGACGGCCGTGTGAGCATGAACACTGAAGCTTTCTTT. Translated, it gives CASHPDGRVSMNTEAFF. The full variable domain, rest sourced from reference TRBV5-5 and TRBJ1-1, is DAGVTQSPTHLIKTRGQQVTLRCSPISGHKSVSWYQQVLGQGPQFIFQYYEKEERGRGNFPDRFSARQFPNYSSELNVNALLLGDSALYLCASHPDGRVSMNTEAFFGQGTRLTVV.

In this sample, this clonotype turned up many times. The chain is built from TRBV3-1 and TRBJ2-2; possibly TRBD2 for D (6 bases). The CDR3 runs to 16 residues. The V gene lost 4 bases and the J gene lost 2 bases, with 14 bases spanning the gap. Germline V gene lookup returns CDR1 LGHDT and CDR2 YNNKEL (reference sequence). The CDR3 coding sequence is TGTGCCAGCAGCCCTCTAGCGAACCTCAACACCGGGGAGCTGTTTTTT. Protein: CASSPLANLNTGELFF.

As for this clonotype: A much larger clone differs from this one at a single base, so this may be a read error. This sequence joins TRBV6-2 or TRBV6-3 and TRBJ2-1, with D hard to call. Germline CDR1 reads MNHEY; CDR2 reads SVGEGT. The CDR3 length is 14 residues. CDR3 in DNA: TGTGCCAGCAGAGACTCAAGCTCCTACAATGAGCATTTCTTC. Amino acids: CASRDSSSYNEHFF.

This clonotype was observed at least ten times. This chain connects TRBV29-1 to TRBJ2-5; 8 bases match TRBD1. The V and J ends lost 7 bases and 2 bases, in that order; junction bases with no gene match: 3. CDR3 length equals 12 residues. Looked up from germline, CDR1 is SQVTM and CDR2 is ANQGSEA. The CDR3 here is CSAGDRQETQYF. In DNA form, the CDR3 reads TGCAGCGCCGGGGACAGGCAAGAGACCCAGTACTTC.

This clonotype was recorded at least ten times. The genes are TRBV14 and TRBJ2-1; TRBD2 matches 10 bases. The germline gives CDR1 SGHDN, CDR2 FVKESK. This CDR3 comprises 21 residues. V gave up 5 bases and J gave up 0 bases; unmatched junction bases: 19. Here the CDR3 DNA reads TGTGCCAGCAGCTTCCCGCGTCCGTCTAGCGGGGGACTGAGCTCCTACAATGAGCAGTTCTTC. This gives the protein CASSFPRPSSGGLSSYNEQFF.

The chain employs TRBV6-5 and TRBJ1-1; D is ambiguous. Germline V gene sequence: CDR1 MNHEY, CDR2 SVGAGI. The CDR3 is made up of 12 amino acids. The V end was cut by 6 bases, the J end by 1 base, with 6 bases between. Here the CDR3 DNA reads TGTGCCAGCAGCCACTCGAACACTGAAGCTTTCTTT. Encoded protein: CASSHSNTEAFF.

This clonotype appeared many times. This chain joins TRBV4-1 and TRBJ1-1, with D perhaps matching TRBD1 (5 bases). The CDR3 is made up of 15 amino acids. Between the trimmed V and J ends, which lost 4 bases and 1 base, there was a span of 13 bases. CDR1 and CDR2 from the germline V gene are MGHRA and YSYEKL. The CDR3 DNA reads TGCGCCAGCAGCCCCCCCGGGGCGGCGAACACTGAAGCTTTCTTT. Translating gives CASSPPGAANTEAFF.

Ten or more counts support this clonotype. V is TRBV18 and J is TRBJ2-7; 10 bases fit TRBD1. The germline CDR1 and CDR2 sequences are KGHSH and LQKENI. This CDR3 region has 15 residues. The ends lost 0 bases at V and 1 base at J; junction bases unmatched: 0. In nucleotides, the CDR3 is TGTGCCAGCTCACCACCGGGACAGGGGTCCTACGAGCAGTACTTC. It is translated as CASSPPGQGSYEQYF.

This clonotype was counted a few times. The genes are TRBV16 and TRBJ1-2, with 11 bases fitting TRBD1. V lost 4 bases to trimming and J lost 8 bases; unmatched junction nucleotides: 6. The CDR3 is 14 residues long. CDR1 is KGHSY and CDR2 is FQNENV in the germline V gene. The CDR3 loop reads CASSPDRGLRGYTF. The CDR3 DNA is TGTGCCAGCAGCCCGGACAGGGGGCTTCGGGGCTACACCTTC.

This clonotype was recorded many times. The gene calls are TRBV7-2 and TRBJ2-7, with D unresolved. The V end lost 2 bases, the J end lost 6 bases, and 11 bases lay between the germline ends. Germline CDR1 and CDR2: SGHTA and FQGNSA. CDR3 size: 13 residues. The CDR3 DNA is TGTGCCAGCAGCTTATCCTTTAAGACCGAGCAGTACTTC. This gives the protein CASSLSFKTEQYF.

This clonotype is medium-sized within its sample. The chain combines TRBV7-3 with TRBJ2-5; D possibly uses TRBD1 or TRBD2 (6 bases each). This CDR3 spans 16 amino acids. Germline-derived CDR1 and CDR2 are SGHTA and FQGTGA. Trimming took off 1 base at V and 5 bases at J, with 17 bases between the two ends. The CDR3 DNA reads TGTGCCAGCAGCTTAAGGGTACAGGGAGGCGGGGAGACCCAGTACTTC. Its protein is CASSLRVQGGGETQYF.

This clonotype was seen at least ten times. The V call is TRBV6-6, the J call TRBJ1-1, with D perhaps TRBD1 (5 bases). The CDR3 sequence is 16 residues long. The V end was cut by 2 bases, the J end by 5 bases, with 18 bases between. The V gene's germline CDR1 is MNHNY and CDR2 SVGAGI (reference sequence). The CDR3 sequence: CASSYGGGGKRTEAFF. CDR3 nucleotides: TGTGCCAGCAGTTACGGGGGGGGAGGGAAGAGGACTGAAGCTTTCTTT.

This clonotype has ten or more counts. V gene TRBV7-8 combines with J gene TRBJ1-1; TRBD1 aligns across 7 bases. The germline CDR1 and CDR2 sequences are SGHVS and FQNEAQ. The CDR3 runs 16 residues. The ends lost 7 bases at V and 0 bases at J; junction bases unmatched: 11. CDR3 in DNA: TGTGCCAGCACCCCCGCGGGCAGGGGGGTGAACACTGAAGCTTTCTTT. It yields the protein CASTPAGRGVNTEAFF.

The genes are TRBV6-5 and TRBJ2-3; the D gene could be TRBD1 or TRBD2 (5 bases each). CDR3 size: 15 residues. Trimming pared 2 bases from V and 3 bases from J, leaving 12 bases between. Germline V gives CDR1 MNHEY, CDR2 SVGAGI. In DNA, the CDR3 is TGTGCCAGCAGTTACGGGGCAGGGAGTACAGATACGCAGTATTTT. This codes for CASSYGAGSTDTQYF.

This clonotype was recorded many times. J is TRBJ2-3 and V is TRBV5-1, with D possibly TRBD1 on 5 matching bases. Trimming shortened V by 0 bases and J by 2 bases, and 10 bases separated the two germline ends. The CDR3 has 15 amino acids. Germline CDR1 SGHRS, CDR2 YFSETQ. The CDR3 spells CASSLEQVVTDTQYF. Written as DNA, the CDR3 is TGCGCCAGCAGCTTGGAACAGGTCGTCACAGATACGCAGTATTTT.

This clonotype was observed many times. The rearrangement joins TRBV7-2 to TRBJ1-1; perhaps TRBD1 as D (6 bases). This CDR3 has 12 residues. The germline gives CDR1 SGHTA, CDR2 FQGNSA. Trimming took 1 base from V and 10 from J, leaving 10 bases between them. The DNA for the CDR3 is TGTGCCAGCAGCTTAGAGGGGGTGGGAGCTTTCTTT. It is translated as CASSLEGVGAFF. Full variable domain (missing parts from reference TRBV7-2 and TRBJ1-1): GAGVSQSPSNKVTEKGKDVELRCDPISGHTALYWYRQSLGQGLEFLIYFQGNSAPDKSGLPSDRFSAERTGGSVSTLTIQRTQQEDSAVYLCASSLEGVGAFFGQGTRLTVV.

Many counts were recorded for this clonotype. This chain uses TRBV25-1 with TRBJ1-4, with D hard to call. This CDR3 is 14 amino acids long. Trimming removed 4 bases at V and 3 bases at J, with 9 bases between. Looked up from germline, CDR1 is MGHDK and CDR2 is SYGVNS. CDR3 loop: CASSGSLANEKLFF. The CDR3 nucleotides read TGTGCCAGCAGTGGGTCTCTGGCTAATGAAAAACTGTTTTTT.

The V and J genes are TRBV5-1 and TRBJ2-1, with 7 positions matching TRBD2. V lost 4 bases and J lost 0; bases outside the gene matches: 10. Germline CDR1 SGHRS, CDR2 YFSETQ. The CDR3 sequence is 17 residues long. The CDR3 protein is CASSQGPAGLSYNEQFF. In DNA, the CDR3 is TGCGCCAGCAGCCAGGGACCAGCGGGACTCTCCTACAATGAGCAGTTCTTC. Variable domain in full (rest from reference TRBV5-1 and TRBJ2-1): KAGVTQTPRYLIKTRGQQVTLSCSPISGHRSVSWYQQTPGQGLQFLFEYFSETQRNKGNFPGRFSGRQFSNSRSEMNVSTLELGDSALYLCASSQGPAGLSYNEQFFGPGTRLTVL.

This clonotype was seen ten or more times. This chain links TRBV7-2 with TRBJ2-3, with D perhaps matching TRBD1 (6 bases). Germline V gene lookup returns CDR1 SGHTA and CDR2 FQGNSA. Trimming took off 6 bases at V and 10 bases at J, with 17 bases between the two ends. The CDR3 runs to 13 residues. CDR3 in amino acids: CASRDGWGQAQYF. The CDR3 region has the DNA TGTGCCAGCAGGGATGGATGGGGGCAGGCGCAGTATTTT.

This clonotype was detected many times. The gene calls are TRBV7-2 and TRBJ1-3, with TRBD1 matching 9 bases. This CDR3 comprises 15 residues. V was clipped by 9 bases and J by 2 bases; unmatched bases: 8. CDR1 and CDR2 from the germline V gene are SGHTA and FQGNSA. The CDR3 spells CASTSTGGTGNTIYF. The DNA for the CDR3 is TGTGCCAGTACGTCCACAGGGGGCACTGGAAACACCATATATTTT. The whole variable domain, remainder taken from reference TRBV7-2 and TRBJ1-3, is GAGVSQSPSNKVTEKGKDVELRCDPISGHTALYWYRQSLGQGLEFLIYFQGNSAPDKSGLPSDRFSAERTGGSVSTLTIQRTQQEDSAVYLCASTSTGGTGNTIYFGEGSWLTVV.

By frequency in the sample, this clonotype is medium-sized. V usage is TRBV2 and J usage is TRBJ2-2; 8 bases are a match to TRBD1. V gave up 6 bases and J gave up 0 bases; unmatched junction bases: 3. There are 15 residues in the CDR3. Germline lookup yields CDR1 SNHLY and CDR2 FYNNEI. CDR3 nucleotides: TGTGCCAGCAGAGAGACAGGGGCGAACACCGGGGAGCTGTTTTTT. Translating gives CASRETGANTGELFF. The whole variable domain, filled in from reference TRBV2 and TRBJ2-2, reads EPEVTQTPSHQVTQMGQEVILRCVPISNHLYFYWYRQILGQKVEFLVSFYNNEISEKSEIFDDQFSVERPDGSNFTLKIRSTKLEDSAMYFCASRETGANTGELFFGEGSRLTVL.

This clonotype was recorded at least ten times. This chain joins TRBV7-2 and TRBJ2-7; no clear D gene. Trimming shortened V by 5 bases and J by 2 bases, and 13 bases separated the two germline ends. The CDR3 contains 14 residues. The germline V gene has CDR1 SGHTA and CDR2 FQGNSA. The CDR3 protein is CASSQRTATYEQYF. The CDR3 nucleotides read TGTGCCAGCAGCCAAAGGACGGCCACCTACGAGCAGTACTTC.

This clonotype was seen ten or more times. In DNA, the CDR3 is TGTGCCAGCAGCGGTCTCCTGGGACAGCTAACTTTCGGAAACACCGGGGAGCTGTTTTTT. Translating it yields CASSGLLGQLTFGNTGELFF. V usage is TRBV11-1 and J usage is TRBJ2-2; 7 bases line up with TRBD1. Germline CDR1 and CDR2: SGHAT and FQDESV (reference sequence). The CDR3 totals 20 residues. V lost 5 bases, J lost 2 bases, and 20 bases stayed unmatched.

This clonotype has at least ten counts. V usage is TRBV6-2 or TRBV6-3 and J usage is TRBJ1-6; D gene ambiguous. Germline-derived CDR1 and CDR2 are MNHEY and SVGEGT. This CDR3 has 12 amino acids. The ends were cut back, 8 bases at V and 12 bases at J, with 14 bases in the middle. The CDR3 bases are TGTGCCAGCGGCCCCGTCGCCGGACCCCTCCACTTT. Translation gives CASGPVAGPLHF.

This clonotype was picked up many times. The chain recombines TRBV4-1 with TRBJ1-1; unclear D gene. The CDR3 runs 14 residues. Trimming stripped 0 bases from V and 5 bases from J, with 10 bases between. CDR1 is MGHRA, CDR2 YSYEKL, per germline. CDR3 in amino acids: CASSQETAWTEAFF. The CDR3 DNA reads TGCGCCAGCAGCCAAGAGACGGCCTGGACTGAAGCTTTCTTT.

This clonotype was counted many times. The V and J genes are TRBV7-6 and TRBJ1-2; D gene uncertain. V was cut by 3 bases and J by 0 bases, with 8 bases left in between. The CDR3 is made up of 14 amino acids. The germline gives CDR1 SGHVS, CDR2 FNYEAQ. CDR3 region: CASSFGRANYGYTF. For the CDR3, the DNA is TGTGCCAGCAGCTTCGGAAGGGCTAACTATGGCTACACCTTC.

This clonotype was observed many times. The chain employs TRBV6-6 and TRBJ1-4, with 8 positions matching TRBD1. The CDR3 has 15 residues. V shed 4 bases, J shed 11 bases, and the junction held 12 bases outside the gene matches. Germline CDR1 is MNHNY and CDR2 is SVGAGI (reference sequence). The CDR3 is CASSFVQGGVDKLFF. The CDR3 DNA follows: TGTGCCAGCAGTTTCGTACAGGGGGGAGTAGATAAACTGTTTTTT.

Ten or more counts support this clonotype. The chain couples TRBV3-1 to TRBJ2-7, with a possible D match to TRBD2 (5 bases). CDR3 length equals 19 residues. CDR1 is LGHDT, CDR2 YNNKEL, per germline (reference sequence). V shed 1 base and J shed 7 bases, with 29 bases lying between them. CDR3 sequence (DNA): TGTGCCAGCAGCCAAGGACCGGTTCAAGCACTACAGAGGGTCGGGGAGCAGTACTTC. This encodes CASSQGPVQALQRVGEQYF.

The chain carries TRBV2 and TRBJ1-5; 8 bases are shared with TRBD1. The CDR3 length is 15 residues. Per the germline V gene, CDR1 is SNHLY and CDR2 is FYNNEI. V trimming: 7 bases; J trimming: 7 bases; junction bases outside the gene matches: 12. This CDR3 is CASTRERQGWQPQHF. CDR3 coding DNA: TGTGCCAGCACCAGAGAGAGACAGGGGTGGCAGCCCCAGCATTTT.